This T cell receptor beta chain was identified in a study of early T cells in non-severe SARS-CoV-2 infection. Regarding the study as a whole: Comparison of clonotypes with VDJdb favored anti-spike CD8 responses while missing private and CD4 specificities.

This clonotype has more than one count but fewer than ten. Its antigen is not identified. As part of library construction, unique molecular identifiers were attached to individual cDNA molecules. MiXCR, applied by TCRdb to the 5' RACE reads, yields one record per CDR3 protein. In the table there are roughly 27,000 distinct CDR3 sequences, 8.5% to 10% of which are singletons. Sample: whole blood. The origin of this receptor is an adult who was a healthcare worker with PCR-confirmed SARS-CoV-2 infection or an uninfected control (not recorded which).

This CDR3 reads CASSPPSGLPGEKLFF. DNA of the CDR3: TGTGCCAGCTCACCTCCGAGCGGGCTCCCGGGGGAAAAACTGTTTTTT. The V and J genes are TRBV18 and TRBJ1-4, with unresolved D. The CDR3 is 16 residues long. The V gene lost 3 bases and the J gene lost 8 bases, with 19 bases spanning the gap. Germline V lookup: CDR1 KGHSH, CDR2 LQKENI.